This T cell receptor (beta chain) was recorded in a study of monozygotic twins with inflammatory bowel disease. Findings and limits, study-wide: The sharing of clonotypes with others was lower in IBD patients than in healthy twins, especially with disease activity.

cDNA was produced in eight separate reactions per sample. Two nested PCRs, of approximately 16 and 10 cycles, processed TCRalpha and TCRbeta cDNA. Following a re-call of the 5' RACE reads, TCRdb has one entry per CDR3 protein and lacks DNA. Its table records approximately 400,000 distinct CDR3 sequences. The CDR3 totals 15 residues. A note on this clonotype: Antigen specificity is unknown.

The specimen sequenced was blood. This sequence joins TRBV12-3 or TRBV12-4 and TRBJ2-7; TCRdb selects TRBD1, and the lack of DNA leaves this call unchecked. The sequence was collected from a human donor with ulcerative colitis or Crohn's disease, or a healthy co-twin of an affected twin (not recorded which). The CDR3 spells CASRREGAQNYEQYF.